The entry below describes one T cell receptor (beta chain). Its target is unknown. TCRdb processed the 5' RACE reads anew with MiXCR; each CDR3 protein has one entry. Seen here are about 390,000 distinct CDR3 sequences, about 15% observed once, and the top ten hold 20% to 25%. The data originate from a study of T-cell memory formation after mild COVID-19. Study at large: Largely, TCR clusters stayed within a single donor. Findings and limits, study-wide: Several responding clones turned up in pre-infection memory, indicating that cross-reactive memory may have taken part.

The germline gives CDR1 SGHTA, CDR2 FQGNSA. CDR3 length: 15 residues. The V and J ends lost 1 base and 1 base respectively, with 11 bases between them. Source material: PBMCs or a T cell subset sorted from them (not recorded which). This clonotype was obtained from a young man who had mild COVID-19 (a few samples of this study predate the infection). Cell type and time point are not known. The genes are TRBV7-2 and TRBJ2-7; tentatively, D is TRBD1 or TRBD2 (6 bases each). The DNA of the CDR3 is TGTGCCAGCAGCTTAGTCGGGGGCATTTCCTACGAGCAGTACTTC. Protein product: CASSLVGGISYEQYF.